The rows below give T cell receptor beta chains drawn from one sample of a study of STAT5B mutations in CD4+ large granular lymphocyte leukemia. Measured with immunoSEQ multiplex PCR; TCRdb has only the in-frame clones, and not every one. This table holds some 45,000 clones, about 86% found once. Sample: CD4+ T cells from blood buffy coats. The receptors come from a human donor in good health. CDR3s include the opening cysteine and the closing phenylalanine or tryptophan. The D gene is left open where the match is weak. The size field is filled for only some rows; it gives once, few, many or a size class.

NA	TRBV7-3	NA	TRBJ2-1	CASSLRVPGSNEQFF	TGTGCCAGCAGCTTAAGGGTCCCAGGGAGTAATGAGCAGTTCTTC
NA	TRBV5-1	TRBD1	TRBJ1-4	CASSEWTGQENEKLFF	TGCGCCAGCAGCGAATGGACGGGACAGGAAAATGAAAAACTGTTTTTT
NA	TRBV9	NA	TRBJ2-1	CASSPPGISYNEQFF	TGTGCCAGCAGCCCCCCCGGGATATCTTACAATGAGCAGTTCTTC
NA	TRBV30	TRBD2	TRBJ2-5	CAWSRGLAGVETQYF	TGTGCCTGGAGTCGGGGACTAGCGGGAGTGGAGACCCAGTACTTC
NA	TRBV7-3	NA	TRBJ2-7	CASRRGDSKRGEQYF	TGTGCCAGCAGAAGGGGGGACAGTAAAAGGGGGGAGCAGTACTTC
NA	TRBV4-3	TRBD1	TRBJ1-3	CASSQIATGGFGNTIYF	TGCGCCAGCAGCCAGATTGCGACAGGGGGCTTTGGAAACACCATATATTTT
NA	TRBV7-9	NA	TRBJ2-7	CASSSNERVYDYEQYF	TGTGCCAGCAGCTCCAATGAGCGGGTCTACGACTACGAGCAGTACTTC
NA	TRBV10-3	TRBD2	TRBJ2-7	CAISEPAGSPSNYEQYF	TGTGCCATCAGTGAGCCAGCGGGGAGCCCGTCCAACTACGAGCAGTACTTC
NA	TRBV7-9	NA	TRBJ2-1	CASSLAVGYNEQFF	TGTGCCAGCAGCTTAGCTGTGGGCTACAATGAGCAGTTCTTC
NA	TRBV7-3	NA	TRBJ2-2	CASSLKGGPNTGELFF	TGTGCCAGCAGCCTCAAGGGGGGACCAAACACCGGGGAGCTGTTTTTT
NA	TRBV5-4	NA	TRBJ2-1	CASSFPYNEQFF	TGTGCCAGCAGCTTTCCCTACAATGAGCAGTTCTTC
NA	TRBV19	TRBD1	TRBJ2-1	CASSIDQGARYNEQFF	TGTGCCAGTAGTATAGATCAGGGGGCGCGCTACAATGAGCAGTTCTTC
NA	TRBV2	NA	TRBJ2-5	CASSRPGLKQDF	TGTGCCAGCAGCCGTCCGGGACTCAAACAGGACTTC
NA	TRBV4-3	TRBD1	TRBJ1-3	CASSQGTEGASNTIYF	TGCGCCAGCAGCCAAGGAACGGAGGGGGCGTCAAACACCATATATTTT
NA	TRBV19	NA	TRBJ2-1	CASSMGLAYNEQFF	TGTGCCAGTAGTATGGGGTTAGCCTACAATGAGCAGTTCTTC
NA	TRBV6-4	TRBD2	TRBJ2-1	CASSDSASGSLNEQFF	TGTGCCAGCAGTGACTCGGCTAGCGGGAGCCTAAATGAGCAGTTCTTC
NA	TRBV29-1	NA	TRBJ1-1	CSGFVRGTEAFF	TGCAGCGGCTTTGTTAGGGGCACTGAAGCTTTCTTT
NA	TRBV27	NA	TRBJ1-2	CASSLGGTRGGYTF	TGTGCCAGCAGTTTAGGTGGGACGAGGGGTGGCTACACCTTC
few	TRBV30	NA	TRBJ1-4	CAWGVMAGDEKLFF	TGTGCCTGGGGTGTGATGGCGGGGGATGAAAAACTGTTTTTT
NA	TRBV27	TRBD1	TRBJ1-2	CASSDGTGGLYGYTF	TGTGCCAGCAGTGACGGGACAGGGGGGCTCTATGGCTACACCTTC
NA	TRBV25-1	TRBD1	TRBJ2-7	CASSDTQGKIYEQYF	TGTGCCAGCAGTGATACACAGGGGAAAATCTACGAGCAGTACTTC
NA	TRBV4-2	NA	TRBJ1-1	CASSPGGRATEAFF	TGTGCCAGCAGCCCCGGGGGCAGGGCCACTGAAGCTTTCTTT
NA	TRBV19	TRBD1	TRBJ1-1	CASTPDRAWGTEAFF	TGTGCCAGTACCCCCGACAGGGCTTGGGGCACTGAAGCTTTCTTT
NA	TRBV7-2	NA	TRBJ2-2	CASSLALLVHTGELFF	TGTGCCAGCAGCTTAGCGCTCCTAGTCCACACCGGGGAGCTGTTTTTT
NA	TRBV6-1	TRBD1	TRBJ2-2	CASIQGTNTGELFF	TGTGCCAGCATACAGGGGACGAACACCGGGGAGCTGTTTTTT
NA	TRBV10-3	NA	TRBJ2-3	CAISEAQDTQYF	TGTGCCATCAGTGAGGCCCAAGATACGCAGTATTTT
NA	TRBV20-1	NA	TRBJ1-2	CSTGNHGYTF	TGCAGTACAGGGAATCATGGCTACACCTTC
NA	TRBV6-5	NA	TRBJ2-1	CASSYNLASIAEQFF	TGTGCCAGCAGTTACAACCTAGCCTCTATTGCTGAGCAGTTCTTC
NA	TRBV19	NA	TRBJ1-3	CASKAAGQSGNTIYF	TGTGCCAGTAAAGCGGCAGGACAGTCTGGAAACACCATATATTTT
NA	TRBV21-1	NA	TRBJ2-3	CASSKEEGAGCDTQYF	TGTGCCAGCAGCAAAGAGGAGGGGGCGGGTTGCGATACGCAGTATTTT
NA	TRBV5-1	TRBD1	TRBJ2-3	CASSLAGTGAYDTQYF	TGCGCCAGCAGCTTGGCGGGGACAGGGGCGTACGATACGCAGTATTTT
NA	TRBV7-3	TRBD2	TRBJ2-5	CASSRSGSETQYF	TGTGCCAGCAGCCGTAGCGGGAGTGAGACCCAGTACTTC
NA	TRBV6-6	NA	TRBJ2-7	CASSSGVRADEQYF	TGTGCCAGCAGTTCGGGAGTCCGGGCGGACGAGCAGTACTTC
once	TRBV19	TRBD1	TRBJ1-3	CASTKDRSSGNTIYF	TGTGCCAGTACTAAGGACAGGAGCTCTGGAAACACCATATATTTT
NA	TRBV7-2	NA	TRBJ2-2	CASSYQGNTGELFF	TGTGCCAGCAGCTATCAGGGAAACACCGGGGAGCTGTTTTTT
NA	TRBV19	NA	TRBJ1-1	CASRSRGGANTEAFF	TGTGCCAGTAGGTCCAGAGGAGGAGCGAACACTGAAGCTTTCTTT
NA	TRBV27	TRBD2	TRBJ2-4	CASSPLTSGTNLAKNIQYF	TGTGCCAGCAGTCCCCTGACTAGCGGGACTAATCTAGCCAAAAACATTCAGTACTTC
NA	TRBV5-1	NA	TRBJ2-1	CASLGNYNEQFF	TGCGCCAGCCTTGGGAATTACAATGAGCAGTTCTTC
NA	TRBV19	NA	TRBJ2-1	CASNGNPYNEQFF	TGTGCCAGTAATGGCAACCCCTACAATGAGCAGTTCTTC
NA	TRBV2	NA	TRBJ2-3	CASSADYTDTQYF	TGTGCCAGCAGTGCCGACTACACAGATACGCAGTATTTT
NA	TRBV28	NA	TRBJ1-5	CASSLVAGTGQPQHF	TGTGCCAGCAGTTTAGTGGCAGGGACCGGTCAGCCCCAGCATTTT
NA	TRBV12-5	NA	TRBJ2-3	CASGPLGGDTQYF	TGTGCTAGTGGCCCCCTTGGTGGAGATACGCAGTATTTT
NA	TRBV6-5	TRBD1	TRBJ2-1	CASSSFGTGVNEQFF	TGTGCCAGCAGTTCCTTCGGGACAGGGGTCAATGAGCAGTTCTTC
NA	TRBV5-1	TRBD2	TRBJ2-7	CASSRTSGRDEQYF	TGCGCCAGCAGCAGGACTAGCGGGAGGGACGAGCAGTACTTC
once	TRBV5-5	NA	TRBJ2-7	CASSFSVGGQYEQYF	TGTGCCAGCAGCTTCAGCGTTGGAGGGCAGTACGAGCAGTACTTC
NA	TRBV19	NA	TRBJ1-5	CASRDSNQPQHF	TGTGCCAGTAGGGATAGCAATCAGCCCCAGCATTTT
NA	TRBV5-1	TRBD1	TRBJ2-5	CASKGQGATYRQETQYF	TGCGCCAGCAAAGGGCAGGGGGCTACGTACCGCCAAGAGACCCAGTACTTC
NA	TRBV7-3	TRBD2	TRBJ2-1	CASSLSGNPANEQFF	TGTGCCAGCAGCCTTAGCGGGAACCCTGCTAATGAGCAGTTCTTC
NA	TRBV4-3	TRBD2	TRBJ2-7	CASSPSGKGPEQYF	TGCGCCAGCAGCCCGAGCGGGAAAGGCCCCGAGCAGTACTTC
NA	TRBV11-2	NA	TRBJ2-5	CASSPQGLETQYF	TGTGCCAGCAGTCCACAGGGTCTGGAGACCCAGTACTTC
NA	TRBV7-2	NA	TRBJ1-1	CASSRGTGRNTEAFF	TGTGCCAGCAGCCGAGGCACAGGGAGGAACACTGAAGCTTTCTTT
few	TRBV5-1	TRBD2	TRBJ2-7	CASRPGTSGYEQYF	TGCGCCAGCAGACCGGGGACTAGCGGATACGAGCAGTACTTC
NA	TRBV9	TRBD1	TRBJ2-7	CASSVGDRAYEQYF	TGTGCCAGCAGCGTAGGGGACAGGGCCTACGAGCAGTACTTC